The sequence of this TCR beta chain was determined in a study of T-cell reconstitution after alpha-beta-depleted transplantation in children. Study-level results: At around two months after transplant, the alpha-beta T cells were reportedly derived from several hundred expanded clones that came from non-depleted graft cells. Surviving recipient cells, namely T cells and thymic progenitors, were the source of high day-60 TCRbeta diversity in some patients.

A word on this clonotype: Its target is unknown.

As it was prepared, the TCRbeta library received unique molecular identifiers. MiXCR, applied by TCRdb to the PCR reads, yields one record per CDR3 protein. This table holds 900,000 or so distinct CDR3 sequences, less than 20% found once. Germline V lookup: CDR1 SGHRS, CDR2 YFSETQ. The CDR3 loop spans 16 amino acids. Trimming cost V 2 bases and J 0 bases; bases outside gene matches: 3. The chain has TRBV5-1 and TRBJ2-2; 8 bases line up with TRBD2. Sequencing used PBMCs, mostly from graft donor cells, obtained 360 days after TCRalphabeta/CD19-depleted stem cell transplant. This TCR was recovered from a male patient younger than 18 who had a stem cell transplant for acute lymphoblastic leukemia, so the T cells may come from the graft donor. The DNA for the CDR3 is TGCGCCAGCAGCTTCAGCGGGAGCGCGAACACCGGGGAGCTGTTTTTT. Translated, it gives CASSFSGSANTGELFF.